The following is a T cell receptor beta chain sequence with its context. These data are taken from a study of blood T cell repertoires in COVID-19. Study in general: From the United States, Italy and Spain came samples of acute and convalescent COVID-19. PBMCs, B-cell-depleted T cells, or T cells provided the cDNA or gDNA that made up the material.

Per the original data handling: Amplifying reference gene primers gave estimates of nucleated cell counts. Libraries were prepared by immunoSEQ multiplex PCR; TCRdb keeps only in-frame clonotypes and omits some of them. D and trimming come from the DNA, and the V and J calls and clone size come from that table. The data contain around 70,000 clones, roughly nine tenths of them seen just once; the ten biggest clones take up under 8.5%. The material sequenced was peripheral blood. The sequence was collected from a human donor in a cohort sampled during active COVID-19.

In DNA form, the CDR3 reads TGTGCCAGCGCACTCAGGGGTAAGGTTACGCAGTATTTT. Protein product: CASALRGKVTQYF. V gene TRBV18 combines with J gene TRBJ2-3; possibly TRBD1 for D (6 bases). The V and J ends lost 8 bases and 8 bases respectively, with 17 bases between them. The CDR3 spans 13 residues. The germline V gene encodes CDR1 KGHSH and CDR2 LQKENI.